Following are 29 T cell receptor beta chains from one sample sequenced in a study of cytomegalovirus exposure and HLA in healthy donors. Primers: 60 Vbeta forward and 13 Jbeta reverse. TCRdb keeps only in-frame clones here, not all; method: immunoSEQ multiplex PCR. This repertoire includes 30,000 to 35,000 clones. The sample comprised PBMCs. These receptors came from a woman aged 35 to 49 in good health and CMV-seropositive.

This chain connects TRBV18 to TRBJ2-7; the match to TRBD2 covers 7 bases. CDR1 KGHSH and CDR2 LQKENI come from the germline V gene. V dropped 3 bases and J dropped 2; count of bases not matched to a gene: 4. This CDR3 has 14 amino acids. Here the CDR3 reads CASSPASGPYEQYF. The CDR3 coding sequence is TGTGCCAGCTCACCGGCTAGCGGACCCTACGAGCAGTACTTC.

The rearrangement joins TRBV6-5 to TRBJ2-2, with D uncertain. The germline V gene encodes CDR1 MNHEY and CDR2 SVGAGI. This CDR3 region has 14 residues. V gave up 10 bases and J gave up 0 bases, with 12 bases separating them. CDR3 protein: CATKAHANTGELFF. The CDR3, as DNA: TGTGCCACCAAAGCTCACGCGAACACCGGGGAGCTGTTTTTT.

The gene calls are TRBV12-5 and TRBJ1-5; possible D gene TRBD1, 6 bases. Trimming cost V 2 bases and J 0 bases, with 20 bases left between them. This CDR3 is built from 19 residues. Germline V gene lookup returns CDR1 LGHNT and CDR2 FRNRAP. The DNA of the CDR3 is TGTGCTAGTGGTTTGTCAGGGGCCTATTCCGTAATTAGCAATCAGCCCCAGCATTTT. Translated: CASGLSGAYSVISNQPQHF. The full variable domain, its missing parts supplied by reference TRBV12-5 and TRBJ1-5, is DARVTQTPRHKVTEMGQEVTMRCQPILGHNTVFWYRQTMMQGLELLAYFRNRAPLDDSGMPKDRFSAEMPDATLATLKIQPSEPRDSAVYFCASGLSGAYSVISNQPQHFGDGTRLSIL.

The chain joins TRBV7-9 to TRBJ1-4; 7 bases are a match to TRBD1. The CDR3 sequence is 14 residues long. Looked up from germline, CDR1 is SEHNR and CDR2 is FQNEAQ (reference sequence). J lost 8 bases, V lost 5 bases, and 8 bases had no gene match. CDR3 bases: TGTGCCAGCAGCCCCAGACAGGGTGGAGAAAAACTGTTTTTT. Translated: CASSPRQGGEKLFF.

The V and J genes are TRBV11-3 and TRBJ2-7, with D possibly being TRBD2 (6 bases). The germline V gene encodes CDR1 SGHNT and CDR2 YENEEA. CDR3 length equals 14 residues. V dropped 5 bases and J dropped 7 bases, with 18 bases sitting between them. The CDR3 coding sequence is TGTGCCAGCAGCCCCCGGGACTCCCAGAAGGAGCAGTACTTC. It translates to CASSPRDSQKEQYF.

This chain connects TRBV7-9 to TRBJ1-1; 8 bases agree with TRBD1. This CDR3 region has 12 residues. CDR1 and CDR2 from the germline V gene are SEHNR and FQNEAQ (reference sequence). V was clipped by 8 bases and J by 5 bases; unmatched bases: 4. The CDR3 sequence: CASGQGGTEAFF. The DNA of the CDR3 is TGTGCCAGCGGACAGGGCGGTACTGAAGCTTTCTTT. The full variable domain, rest sourced from reference TRBV7-9 and TRBJ1-1, is DTGVSQNPRHKITKRGQNVTFRCDPISEHNRLYWYRQTLGQGPEFLTYFQNEAQLEKSRLLSDRFSAERPKGSFSTLEIQRTEQGDSAMYLCASGQGGTEAFFGQGTRLTVV.

The chain links TRBV7-9 to TRBJ2-2, with TRBD2 matching 11 bases. Germline values: CDR1 SEHNR, CDR2 FQNEAQ (reference sequence). This CDR3 has 17 amino acids. V was pared by 4 bases and J by 4 bases, with 8 bases of the junction left unmatched. The CDR3 DNA reads TGTGCCAGCAGCTCGACCCCCGGGACTAGCGGCACCGGGGAGCTGTTTTTT. This encodes CASSSTPGTSGTGELFF.

V gene TRBV1 combines with J gene TRBJ2-5; the D call in the table, TRBD2, was not verified against the DNA. TRBV1 is an annotated pseudogene. The CDR3 is 20 residues long. In DNA form, the CDR3 reads TGCACCAGCAGAAAAAGCTGTTGGAAACCGGGACTAGCGGGAGCAGAGACCCAGTACTTC. It codes for CTSRKSCWKPGLAGAETQYF.

The V call is TRBV5-4, the J call TRBJ2-5; the match to TRBD2 covers 10 bases. The CDR3 totals 15 residues. V dropped 3 bases and J dropped 7; count of bases not matched to a gene: 9. CDR1 SGHNT and CDR2 YYREEE come from the germline V gene (reference sequence). The DNA for the CDR3 is TGTGCCAGCAGCTCCCATTCGTGGACTAGCGGGACCCAGTACTTC. Translation: CASSSHSWTSGTQYF.

This chain joins TRBV30 and TRBJ1-1; 7 nucleotides match TRBD1. Germline values: CDR1 GTSNPN, CDR2 SVGIG (reference sequence). V lost 0 bases to trimming and J lost 7 bases; unmatched junction nucleotides: 8. This CDR3 contains 14 residues. The CDR3 loop reads CAWSVDRVFGEAFF. As DNA, the CDR3 is TGTGCCTGGAGTGTAGACAGGGTGTTTGGTGAAGCTTTCTTT.

CDR3 DNA: TGTGCCAGCAGCTGGGACAGGGCAGATACGCAGTATTTT. Its translation is CASSWDRADTQYF. The V and J genes are TRBV5-4 and TRBJ2-3; 9 bases fit TRBD1. Trimming at V came to 3 bases and at J to 4 bases, leaving 0 bases not matched to a gene. The CDR3 is 13 residues long. The germline V gene encodes CDR1 SGHNT and CDR2 YYREEE (reference sequence).

The V call is TRBV9, the J call TRBJ2-5; D possibly corresponds to TRBD2 (5 bases). The CDR3 has 14 residues. The germline V and J ends were trimmed by 3 bases and 5 bases, with 14 bases remaining between them. Germline CDR1 reads SGDLS; CDR2 reads YYNGEE. In nucleotides, the CDR3 is TGTGCCAGCAGCGCCCGGACTCACCGGGAGACCCAGTACTTC. Translating it yields CASSARTHRETQYF.

The chain is built from TRBV7-9 and TRBJ2-1; 10 bases are a match to TRBD2. The length of the CDR3 is 16 residues. The ends lost 8 bases at V and 8 bases at J; junction bases unmatched: 15. In germline, CDR1 is SEHNR, CDR2 FQNEAQ (reference sequence). As DNA, the CDR3 is TGTGCCAGCCCCTCCGTGACTAGCGGGTTACGCGATGAGCAGTTCTTC. Protein product: CASPSVTSGLRDEQFF.

This chain connects TRBV7-9 to TRBJ1-2, with 7 bases identical to TRBD1. This CDR3 has 13 residues. Trimming took 4 bases from V and 4 from J; bases not matched to a gene: 3. Germline V gene data show CDR1 as SEHNR and CDR2 as FQNEAQ (reference sequence). The CDR3 sequence: CASSSRQGYGYTF. CDR3 sequence (DNA): TGTGCCAGCAGCTCACGACAGGGCTATGGCTACACCTTC.

In nucleotides, the CDR3 is TGTGCCAGCAGTAGGACTAGAGGGAGCTACGAGCAGTACTTC. Translating gives CASSRTRGSYEQYF. V usage is TRBV6-5 and J usage is TRBJ2-7; 7 bases agree with TRBD2. The germline gives CDR1 MNHEY, CDR2 SVGAGI. CDR3 length: 14 residues. V shed 5 bases, J shed 3 bases, and the junction held 7 bases outside the gene matches.

The rearrangement joins TRBV18 to TRBJ2-7; 8 bases line up with TRBD1. V was pared by 4 bases and J by 0 bases, with 2 bases of the junction left unmatched. Germline lookup yields CDR1 KGHSH and CDR2 LQKENI. The CDR3 length is 14 residues. The CDR3 DNA reads TGTGCCAGCTCACGGGACAGGAGCTCCTACGAGCAGTACTTC. Translating it yields CASSRDRSSYEQYF.

The chain employs TRBV29-1 and TRBJ2-5, with 12 bases aligning to TRBD2. Germline assignment: CDR1 SQVTM and CDR2 ANQGSEA. Trimming removed 1 base from V and 4 bases from J; junction bases left unmatched: 10. CDR3 size: 17 residues. The CDR3 protein is CSVEGIQLAGGGETQYF. In nucleotides, the CDR3 is TGCAGCGTTGAAGGTATCCAACTAGCGGGAGGAGGAGAGACCCAGTACTTC.

The CDR3 spells CASSLKAGGYEQYF. CDR3 nucleotide sequence: TGTGCCAGCAGCTTAAAGGCGGGAGGTTACGAGCAGTACTTC. The rearrangement joins TRBV7-2 to TRBJ2-7, with TRBD2 identical over 8 bases. J was trimmed by 4 bases and V by 2 bases; bases with no gene match: 4. CDR3 length: 14 amino acids. The V gene's germline CDR1 is SGHTA and CDR2 FQGNSA.

The chain links TRBV19 to TRBJ2-1; TRBD2 matches 7 bases. CDR3 length: 14 residues. Germline CDR1 reads LNHDA; CDR2 reads SQIVND (reference sequence). Trimming at V came to 6 bases and at J to 4 bases, leaving 6 bases not matched to a gene. CDR3 nucleotide sequence: TGTGCCAGTAGGGAGAGGGAGGGTTACAATGAGCAGTTCTTC. Its protein product is CASREREGYNEQFF.

This chain joins TRBV9 and TRBJ2-4; TRBD2 aligns across 7 bases. The CDR3 sequence is 13 residues long. V gave up 3 bases and J gave up 7 bases; unmatched junction bases: 4. Looked up from germline, CDR1 is SGDLS and CDR2 is YYNGEE. In nucleotides, the CDR3 is TGTGCCAGCAGCGGGGGGGAGGGGAACATTCAGTACTTC. Its protein is CASSGGEGNIQYF.

V gene TRBV5-1 combines with J gene TRBJ1-1; D call uncertain. Germline V gene data show CDR1 as SGHRS and CDR2 as YFSETQ. The CDR3 has 14 amino acids. The germline V and J ends were trimmed by 3 bases and 2 bases, with 11 bases remaining between them. The CDR3 DNA sequence: TGCGCCAGCAGCTACCAACAGAGAAACACTGAAGCTTTCTTT. Translating gives CASSYQQRNTEAFF.

DNA for the CDR3: TGCGCCAGCAGCTCCAAAGATACGCAGTATTTT. The encoded protein is CASSSKDTQYF. The V and J genes are TRBV5-1 and TRBJ2-3; D gene uncertain. Trimming left V 3 bases short and J 5 bases short, with 4 bases between. CDR1 and CDR2 (germline): SGHRS, YFSETQ. The CDR3 length is 11 residues. Looking up the rest from reference TRBV5-1 and TRBJ2-3 gives the full variable domain: KAGVTQTPRYLIKTRGQQVTLSCSPISGHRSVSWYQQTPGQGLQFLFEYFSETQRNKGNFPGRFSGRQFSNSRSEMNVSTLELGDSALYLCASSSKDTQYFGPGTRLTVL.

This chain links TRBV5-4 with TRBJ2-7; D may be TRBD2 (6 bases). The V end lost 1 base, the J end lost 2 bases, and 16 bases lay between the germline ends. Germline V gene sequence: CDR1 SGHNT, CDR2 YYREEE (reference sequence). The CDR3 has 16 residues. The CDR3 nucleotides read TGTGCCAGCAGCTTGAGGGAGCGGGCGGCTGCCTACGAGCAGTACTTC. Amino acid sequence: CASSLRERAAAYEQYF.

This chain uses TRBV6-5 with TRBJ1-2; no clear D. Trimming shortened V by 2 bases and J by 0 bases, and 7 bases separated the two germline ends. There are 14 residues in the CDR3. The V gene's germline CDR1 is MNHEY and CDR2 SVGAGI. The CDR3 spells CASSYSPANYGYTF. The CDR3 nucleotides are TGTGCCAGCAGTTACAGCCCCGCTAACTATGGCTACACCTTC.

The V and J genes are TRBV9 and TRBJ1-1, with a possible D match to TRBD1 (5 bases). The CDR3 spans 15 residues. Germline CDR1 and CDR2: SGDLS and YYNGEE. The V end was cut by 3 bases, the J end by 4 bases, with 16 bases between. The CDR3 region has the DNA TGTGCCAGCAGCGCCCTAGGGACTTTGGGCACTGAAGCTTTCTTT. This sequence encodes CASSALGTLGTEAFF.

V and J are TRBV30 and TRBJ1-1, with D unclear. Germline V gene sequence: CDR1 GTSNPN, CDR2 SVGIG (reference sequence). This CDR3 has 11 residues. V gave up 2 bases and J gave up 4 bases, with 5 bases separating them. This CDR3 reads CAWSSFTEAFF. CDR3 nucleotide sequence: TGTGCCTGGAGTTCTTTCACTGAAGCTTTCTTT. Combining the CDR3 with reference TRBV30 and TRBJ1-1 gives the whole variable domain SQTIHQWPATLVQPVGSPLSLECTVEGTSNPNLYWYRQAAGRGLQLLFYSVGIGQISSEVPQNLSASRPQDRQFILSSKKLLLSDSGFYLCAWSSFTEAFFGQGTRLTVV.

CDR3 loop: CASSQWTSTDTQYF. As DNA, the CDR3 is TGCGCCAGCAGCCAATGGACTAGCACAGATACGCAGTATTTT. J is TRBJ2-3 and V is TRBV4-3; D possibly corresponds to TRBD2 (5 bases). CDR3 length: 14 residues. Germline-derived CDR1 and CDR2 are LGHNA and YSLEER. V was cut by 2 bases and J by 0 bases, with 6 bases left in between.

This chain uses TRBV29-1 with TRBJ2-1; 8 bases match TRBD2. Germline V CDR1 and CDR2: SQVTM, ANQGSEA. The CDR3 covers 13 residues. V lost 6 bases, J lost 9 bases, and 10 bases stayed unmatched. CDR3 region: CSVAAGEDSEQFF. CDR3 DNA: TGCAGCGTGGCAGCGGGAGAGGACAGTGAGCAGTTCTTC.

About this clone: The junction shows a germline mismatch at one end, possibly a read error. The chain joins TRBV30 to TRBJ1-2, with D tentatively TRBD1 (6 bases). Germline lookup yields CDR1 GTSNPN and CDR2 SVGIG (reference sequence). The CDR3 runs to 15 residues. CDR3 DNA sequence: TGTGCCGGGAGTCCAGGACAGTCAGCTAACTATGGCTACACCTTC. It codes for CAGSPGQSANYGYTF.